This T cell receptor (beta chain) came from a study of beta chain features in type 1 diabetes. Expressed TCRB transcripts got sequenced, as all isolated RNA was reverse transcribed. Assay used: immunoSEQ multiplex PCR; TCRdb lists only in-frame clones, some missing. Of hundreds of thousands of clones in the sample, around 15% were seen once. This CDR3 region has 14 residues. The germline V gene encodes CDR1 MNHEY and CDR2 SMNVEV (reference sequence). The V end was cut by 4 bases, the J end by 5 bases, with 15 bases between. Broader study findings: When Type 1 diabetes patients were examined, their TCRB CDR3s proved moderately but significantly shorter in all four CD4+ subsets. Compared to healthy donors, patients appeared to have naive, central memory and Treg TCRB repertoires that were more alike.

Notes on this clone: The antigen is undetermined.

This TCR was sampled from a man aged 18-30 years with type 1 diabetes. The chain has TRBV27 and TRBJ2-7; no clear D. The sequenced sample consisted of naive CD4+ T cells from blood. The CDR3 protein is CASSSPARINEQYF. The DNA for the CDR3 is TGTGCCAGCAGTTCCCCGGCGCGGATTAACGAGCAGTACTTC.